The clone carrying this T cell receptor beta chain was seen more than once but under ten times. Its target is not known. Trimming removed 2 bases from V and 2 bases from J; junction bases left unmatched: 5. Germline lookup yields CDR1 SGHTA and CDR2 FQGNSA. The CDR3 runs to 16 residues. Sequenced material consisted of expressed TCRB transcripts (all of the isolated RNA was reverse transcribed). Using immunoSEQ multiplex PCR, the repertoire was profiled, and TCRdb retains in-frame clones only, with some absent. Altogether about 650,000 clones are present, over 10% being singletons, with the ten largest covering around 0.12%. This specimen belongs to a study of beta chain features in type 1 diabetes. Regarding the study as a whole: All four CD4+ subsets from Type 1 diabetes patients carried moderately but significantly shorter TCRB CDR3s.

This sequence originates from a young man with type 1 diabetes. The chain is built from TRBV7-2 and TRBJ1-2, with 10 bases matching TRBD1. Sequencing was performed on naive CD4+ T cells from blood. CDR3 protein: CASSLYRDRGNYGYTF. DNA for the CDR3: TGTGCCAGCAGCTTATATCGGGACAGGGGAAACTATGGCTACACCTTC.